This entry is about one T cell receptor beta chain. Antigen unknown. The data were obtained in a study of T cells in localized non-small cell lung cancer. Study-wide points: Because researchers sequenced only one region of the tumor, heterogeneity is still possible. Adjacent uninvolved lung had the highest clonality, suggesting focused antigen responses.

Trimming shortened V by 0 bases and J by 4 bases, and 12 bases separated the two germline ends. The CDR3 contains 15 residues. From germline, CDR1 is SGHKS and CDR2 YYEKEE (reference sequence). This table comes from immunoSEQ multiplex PCR, and its TCRdb copy is limited to in-frame clones, with some not included. The sample has roughly 20,000 clones; approximately 85% are singletons. V usage is TRBV5-5 and J usage is TRBJ2-3; no firm D call. The receptor was derived from a male donor aged 60 or older with stage II lung adenocarcinoma. Material: peripheral blood mononuclear cells, obtained before any cancer treatment. The CDR3 DNA is TGTGCCAGCAGCTTGGTCCGTGGGGTGGCAGATACGCAGTATTTT. It yields the protein CASSLVRGVADTQYF.